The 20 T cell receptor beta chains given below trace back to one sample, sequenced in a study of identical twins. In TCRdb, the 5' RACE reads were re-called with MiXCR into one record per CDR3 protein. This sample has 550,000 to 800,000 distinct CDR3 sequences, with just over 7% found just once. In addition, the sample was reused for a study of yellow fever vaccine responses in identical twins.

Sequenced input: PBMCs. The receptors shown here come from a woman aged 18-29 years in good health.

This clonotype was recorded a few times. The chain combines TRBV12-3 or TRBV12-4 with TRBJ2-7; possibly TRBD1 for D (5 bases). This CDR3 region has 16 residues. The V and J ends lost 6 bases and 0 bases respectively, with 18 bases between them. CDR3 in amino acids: CASSFPPRQRSYEQYV. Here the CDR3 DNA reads TGTGCCAGCAGCTTCCCACCTCGACAGCGCTCCTACGAGCAGTACGTC.

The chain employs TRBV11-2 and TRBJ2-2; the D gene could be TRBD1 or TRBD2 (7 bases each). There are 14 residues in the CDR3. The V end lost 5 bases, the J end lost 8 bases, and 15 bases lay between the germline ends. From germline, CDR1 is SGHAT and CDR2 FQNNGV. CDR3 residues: CASSPGGARGELFF. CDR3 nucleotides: TGTGCCAGCAGCCCAGGGGGGGCCCGGGGGGAGCTGTTTTTT.

The CDR3 DNA reads TGTGCCAGCAGTTCCCGGGACAGCTCCTATAATTCACCCCTCCACTTT. This translates into CASSSRDSSYNSPLHF. This rearrangement joins TRBV7-8 to TRBJ1-6; TRBD1 matches 7 bases. Germline V gene sequence: CDR1 SGHVS, CDR2 FQNEAQ. With 6 bases clipped from V and 0 bases from J, the junction kept 5 bases outside the gene matches. The CDR3 is 16 amino acids.

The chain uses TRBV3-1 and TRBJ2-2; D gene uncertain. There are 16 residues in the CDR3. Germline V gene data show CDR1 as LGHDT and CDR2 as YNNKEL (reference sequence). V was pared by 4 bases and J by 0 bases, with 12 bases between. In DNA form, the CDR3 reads TGTGCCAGCAGCCTCGCCGCCTTGGCGAACACCGGGGAGCTGTTTTTT. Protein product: CASSLAALANTGELFF.

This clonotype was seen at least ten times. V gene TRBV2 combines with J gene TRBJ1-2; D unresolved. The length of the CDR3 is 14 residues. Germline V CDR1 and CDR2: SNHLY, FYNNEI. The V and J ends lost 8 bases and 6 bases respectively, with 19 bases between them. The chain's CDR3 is CASSWTDDVHGYTF. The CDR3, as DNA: TGTGCCAGCTCCTGGACGGATGATGTTCATGGCTACACCTTC.

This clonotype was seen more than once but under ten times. The chain's CDR3 is CASSFQGPRETQYF. CDR3 sequence (DNA): TGTGCCAGCAGTTTCCAGGGCCCCCGAGAGACCCAGTACTTC. The genes are TRBV6-5 and TRBJ2-5, with a tentative D call TRBD1 (5 bases). The CDR3 consists of 14 residues. CDR1 is MNHEY and CDR2 is SVGAGI in the germline V gene. Deletions cut 4 bases from V and 4 bases from J, with 13 bases between.

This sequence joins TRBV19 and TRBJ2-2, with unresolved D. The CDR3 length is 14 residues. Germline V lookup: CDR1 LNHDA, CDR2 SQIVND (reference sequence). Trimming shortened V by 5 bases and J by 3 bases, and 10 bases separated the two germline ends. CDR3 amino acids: CASSSAGDTGELFF. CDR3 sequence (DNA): TGTGCCAGTAGTTCCGCAGGTGACACCGGGGAGCTGTTTTTT.

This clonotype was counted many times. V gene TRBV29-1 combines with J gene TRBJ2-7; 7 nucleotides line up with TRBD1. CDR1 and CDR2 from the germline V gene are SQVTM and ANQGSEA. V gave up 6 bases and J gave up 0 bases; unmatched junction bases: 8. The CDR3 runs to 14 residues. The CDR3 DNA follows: TGCAGCGTCCTATCGACAGGGCTCTCCTACGAGCAGTACTTC. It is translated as CSVLSTGLSYEQYF.

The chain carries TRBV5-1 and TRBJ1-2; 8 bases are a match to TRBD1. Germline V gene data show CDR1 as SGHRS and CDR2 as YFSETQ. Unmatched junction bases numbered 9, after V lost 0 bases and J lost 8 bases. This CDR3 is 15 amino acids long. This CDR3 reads CASSLALKQGGGYTF. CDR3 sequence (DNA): TGCGCCAGCAGCTTGGCCCTTAAACAGGGGGGCGGCTACACCTTC. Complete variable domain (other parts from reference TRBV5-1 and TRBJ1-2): KAGVTQTPRYLIKTRGQQVTLSCSPISGHRSVSWYQQTPGQGLQFLFEYFSETQRNKGNFPGRFSGRQFSNSRSEMNVSTLELGDSALYLCASSLALKQGGGYTFGSGTRLTVV.

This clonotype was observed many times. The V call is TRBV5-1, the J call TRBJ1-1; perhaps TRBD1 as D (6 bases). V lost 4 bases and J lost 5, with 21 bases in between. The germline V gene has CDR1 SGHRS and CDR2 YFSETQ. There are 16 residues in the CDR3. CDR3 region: CASSPRDIRGVTEAFF. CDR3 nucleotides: TGCGCCAGCAGCCCCCGGGACATCCGAGGGGTTACTGAAGCTTTCTTT. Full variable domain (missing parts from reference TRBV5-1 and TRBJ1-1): KAGVTQTPRYLIKTRGQQVTLSCSPISGHRSVSWYQQTPGQGLQFLFEYFSETQRNKGNFPGRFSGRQFSNSRSEMNVSTLELGDSALYLCASSPRDIRGVTEAFFGQGTRLTVV.

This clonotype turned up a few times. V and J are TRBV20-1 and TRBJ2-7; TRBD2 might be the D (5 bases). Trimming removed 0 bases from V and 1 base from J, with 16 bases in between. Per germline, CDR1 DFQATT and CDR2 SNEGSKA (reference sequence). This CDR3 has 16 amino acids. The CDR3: CSARDPRRTASYEQYF. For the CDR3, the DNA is TGCAGTGCTAGAGACCCTAGGAGGACTGCATCCTACGAGCAGTACTTC.

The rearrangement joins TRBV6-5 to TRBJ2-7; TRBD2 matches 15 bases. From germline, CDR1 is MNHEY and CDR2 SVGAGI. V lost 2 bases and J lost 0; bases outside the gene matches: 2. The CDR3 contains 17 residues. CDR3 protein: CASSYGTSGRSSYEQYF. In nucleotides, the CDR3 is TGTGCCAGCAGTTACGGGACTAGCGGGAGGAGCTCCTACGAGCAGTACTTC.

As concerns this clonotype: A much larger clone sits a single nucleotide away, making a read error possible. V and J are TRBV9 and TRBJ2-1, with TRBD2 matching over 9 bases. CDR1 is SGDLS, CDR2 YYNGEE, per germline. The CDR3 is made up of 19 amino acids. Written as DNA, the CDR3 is TGTGCCAGCAGCCCCGGAGGGGTAGCGGGGGACCTCTCCCACAATGAGCAGTTCTTC. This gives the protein CASSPGGVAGDLSHNEQFF.

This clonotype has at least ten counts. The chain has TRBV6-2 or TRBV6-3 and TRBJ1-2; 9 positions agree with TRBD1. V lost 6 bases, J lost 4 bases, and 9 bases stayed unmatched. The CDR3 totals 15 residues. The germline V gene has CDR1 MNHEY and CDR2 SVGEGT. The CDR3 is CASRTPGQGGYGYTF. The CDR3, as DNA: TGTGCCAGCAGGACACCGGGACAGGGAGGCTATGGCTACACCTTC.

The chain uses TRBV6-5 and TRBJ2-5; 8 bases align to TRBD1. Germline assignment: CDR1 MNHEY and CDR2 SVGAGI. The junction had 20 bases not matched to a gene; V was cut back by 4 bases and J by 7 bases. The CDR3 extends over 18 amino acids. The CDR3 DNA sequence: TGTGCCAGCAGTTCCCCTCCGCGACCTTGGGACAGGCGGGCGACCCAGTACTTC. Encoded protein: CASSSPPRPWDRRATQYF.

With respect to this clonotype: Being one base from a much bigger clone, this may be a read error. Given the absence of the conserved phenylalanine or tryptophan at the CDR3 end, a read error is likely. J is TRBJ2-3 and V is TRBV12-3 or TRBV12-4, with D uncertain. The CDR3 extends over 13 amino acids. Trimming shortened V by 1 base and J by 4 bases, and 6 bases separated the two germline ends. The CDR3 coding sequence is TGTGCCAGCAGTTTAGGTAGTGCAGATACGCAGTATTTA. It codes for CASSLGSADTQYL.

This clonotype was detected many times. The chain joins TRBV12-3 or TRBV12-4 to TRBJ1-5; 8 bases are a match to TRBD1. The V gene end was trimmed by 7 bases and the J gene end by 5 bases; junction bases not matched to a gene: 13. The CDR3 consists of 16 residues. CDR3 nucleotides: TGTGCCAGCATCAAGGGGGGCAGGGGGCCCGATCAGCCCCAGCATTTT. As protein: CASIKGGRGPDQPQHF.

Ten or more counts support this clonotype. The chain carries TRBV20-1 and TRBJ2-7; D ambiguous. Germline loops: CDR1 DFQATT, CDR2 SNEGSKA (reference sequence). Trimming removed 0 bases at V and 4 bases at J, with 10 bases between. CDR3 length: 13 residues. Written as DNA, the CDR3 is TGCAGTGCTAGAGATAGTGAGGCATACGAGCAGTACGTC. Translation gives CSARDSEAYEQYV.

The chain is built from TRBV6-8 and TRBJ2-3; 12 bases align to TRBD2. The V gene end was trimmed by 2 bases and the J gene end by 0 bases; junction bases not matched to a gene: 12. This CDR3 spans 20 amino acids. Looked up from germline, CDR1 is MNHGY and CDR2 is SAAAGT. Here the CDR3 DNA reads TGTGCCAGCAGTTACGGGCGGACTAGCGGGATCTCTTTTAGCACAGATACGCAGTATTTT. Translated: CASSYGRTSGISFSTDTQYF.

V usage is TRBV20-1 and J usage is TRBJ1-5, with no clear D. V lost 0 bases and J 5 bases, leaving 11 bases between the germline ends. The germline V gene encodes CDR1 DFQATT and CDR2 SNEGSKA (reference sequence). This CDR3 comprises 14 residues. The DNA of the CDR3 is TGCAGTGCTAGAGATTCTGGGGTGGATCAGCCCCAGCATTTT. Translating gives CSARDSGVDQPQHF.